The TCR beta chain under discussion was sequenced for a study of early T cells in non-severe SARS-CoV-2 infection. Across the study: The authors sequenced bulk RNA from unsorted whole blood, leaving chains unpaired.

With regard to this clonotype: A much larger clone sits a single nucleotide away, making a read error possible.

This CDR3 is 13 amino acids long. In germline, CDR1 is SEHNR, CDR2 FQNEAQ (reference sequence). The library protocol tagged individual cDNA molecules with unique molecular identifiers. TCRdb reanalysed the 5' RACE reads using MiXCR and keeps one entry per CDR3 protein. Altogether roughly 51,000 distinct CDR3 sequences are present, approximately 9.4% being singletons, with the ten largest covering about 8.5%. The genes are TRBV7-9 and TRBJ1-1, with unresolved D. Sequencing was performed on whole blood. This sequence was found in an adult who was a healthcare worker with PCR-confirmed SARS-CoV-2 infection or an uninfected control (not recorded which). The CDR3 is CPSSLALNTEAFF. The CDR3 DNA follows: TGTCCCAGCAGCTTAGCCCTGAACACTGAAGCTTTCTTT.